This T cell receptor (beta chain) was retrieved from a study of blood T cell repertoires in COVID-19. Study summary: T cells, B-cell-depleted T cells, or PBMCs supplied cDNA or gDNA.

The germline gives CDR1 MDHEN, CDR2 SYDVKM. CDR3 length equals 12 residues. The V and J ends lost 2 bases and 8 bases respectively, with 9 bases between them. TCRdb's table, derived via immunoSEQ multiplex PCR, lists solely in-frame clones and lacks some. The table lists roughly 250,000 clones, approximately 88% of them singletons. Those enrolled, adults aged about 18 to 89 years, came from roughly 22 US areas. Self-reported history from a screening survey and questionnaire set each donor's cohort. Sequenced material: PBMCs or T cells enriched from blood (not recorded which). This sequence originates from a woman aged 40-49 years with acute COVID-19. V usage is TRBV28 and J usage is TRBJ1-1; D is ambiguous. CDR3 loop: CASSLDWKEAFF. Written as DNA, the CDR3 is TGTGCCAGCAGTTTAGACTGGAAGGAAGCTTTCTTT.